The 19 T cell receptor beta chains in this list originate from one sample, sequenced in a study of regulatory T cells in long-lasting Graves disease. The sample's time point: newly diagnosed GD, antithyroid drugs for less than 3 months. Making the TCR library involved RNA that had been extracted from PBMCs. The authors built TCR beta libraries using iRepertoire HTBI primers and Arm-PCR of CDR3 regions. TCRdb re-analysed the multiplex PCR reads in MiXCR, keeping a single row per CDR3 protein. Of roughly 500,000 distinct CDR3 sequences in the sample, about 13% were seen once. In addition, the sample was reused for a study of T cells in Graves' hyperthyroidism and ophthalmopathy.

The material sequenced was peripheral blood mononuclear cells (PBMCs), taken at new diagnosis, from a patient treated with antithyroid drugs. These receptors originate from a man under 40 with Graves disease.

This clonotype was seen ten or more times. This chain connects TRBV2 to TRBJ1-2; D unresolved. The CDR3 spans 12 residues. Germline CDR1 SNHLY, CDR2 FYNNEI. Between the trimmed V and J ends, which lost 8 bases and 0 bases, there was a span of 7 bases. The CDR3 DNA is TGTGCCAGCGGCAGGACTAACTATGGCTACACCTTC. Its translation is CASGRTNYGYTF.

The table lists this clonotype with many counts. The CDR3 spells CASSLNSEGQYF. Here the CDR3 DNA reads TGCGCCAGCAGCTTGAACAGTGAAGGCCAGTACTTC. The rearrangement uses TRBV5-1 and TRBJ2-7; D unresolved. Germline V gene sequence: CDR1 SGHRS, CDR2 YFSETQ. Trimming left V 1 base short and J 10 bases short, with 12 bases between. CDR3 length: 12 residues.

Comment on this clonotype: Compared with germline, one end of the junction differs, possibly owing to a read error. This chain connects TRBV3-1 to TRBJ2-2; possibly TRBD2 for D (5 bases). Germline lookup yields CDR1 LGHDT and CDR2 YNNKEL (reference sequence). CDR3 length equals 12 residues. The CDR3 region has the DNA TGTGCCGGCAGCCTGACTACGGGGGAGCTGTTTTTT. It is translated as CAGSLTTGELFF.

This clonotype was observed many times. The chain recombines TRBV6-2 or TRBV6-3 with TRBJ2-7, with 9 bases matching TRBD1. From germline, CDR1 is MNHEY and CDR2 SVGEGT. V gave up 5 bases and J gave up 2 bases; unmatched junction bases: 4. The CDR3 length is 14 residues. In DNA, the CDR3 is TGTGCCAGCAGTGACGGGACAGGGACCTACGAGCAGTACTTC. This encodes CASSDGTGTYEQYF.

This clonotype showed up many times. This chain links TRBV19 with TRBJ1-1; 8 positions match TRBD1. The CDR3 is 19 residues long. Germline values: CDR1 LNHDA, CDR2 SQIVND (reference sequence). V dropped 7 bases and J dropped 1; count of bases not matched to a gene: 20. The CDR3 nucleotides read TGTGCCAGTATTCAGGGGACGCCGGGACAGGATCGCACGAACACTGAAGCTTTCTTT. It is translated as CASIQGTPGQDRTNTEAFF. The complete variable domain, with remaining parts taken from reference TRBV19 and TRBJ1-1, reads DGGITQSPKYLFRKEGQNVTLSCEQNLNHDAMYWYRQDPGQGLRLIYYSQIVNDFQKGDIAEGYSVSREKKESFPLTVTSAQKNPTAFYLCASIQGTPGQDRTNTEAFFGQGTRLTVV.

In the case of this clonotype: Mismatch with germline at one junction end may stem from a read error. The chain employs TRBV3-1 and TRBJ1-6, with D unresolved. CDR1 is LGHDT and CDR2 is YNNKEL in the germline V gene (reference sequence). The CDR3 loop spans 15 amino acids. The CDR3 spells CASSQQQTYNPPLHF. The CDR3 DNA follows: TGTGCCAGCAGCCAGCAGCAGACTTATAATCCACCCCTCCACTTT.

On this clonotype itself: A much larger clone sits a single nucleotide away, making a read error possible. The chain joins TRBV7-2 to TRBJ2-4; 9 nucleotides match TRBD1. Germline CDR1 and CDR2: SGHTA and FQGNSA. There are 14 residues in the CDR3. The CDR3: CASSAQGAKNTQYF. Written as DNA, the CDR3 is TGTGCCAGCAGCGCACAGGGGGCCAAAAACACTCAGTACTTC.

This chain links TRBV7-2 with TRBJ2-7, with TRBD1 as a possible D gene (5 bases). CDR3 length equals 13 residues. Per germline, CDR1 SGHTA and CDR2 FQGNSA. V lost 1 base to trimming and J lost 7 bases, with 11 bases between them. CDR3 sequence: CASSLEGFKEQYF. CDR3 nucleotides: TGTGCCAGCAGCTTAGAGGGGTTTAAGGAGCAGTACTTC.

The chain has TRBV5-1 and TRBJ2-5, with D maybe TRBD1 (7 bases). The V end was cut by 0 bases, the J end by 5 bases, with 17 bases between. From germline, CDR1 is SGHRS and CDR2 YFSETQ. This CDR3 contains 16 residues. This chain's CDR3 is CASSLARTGAGETQYF. The CDR3 coding sequence is TGCGCCAGCAGCTTGGCGCGTACAGGGGCGGGGGAGACCCAGTACTTC. Full variable domain (rest looked up from reference TRBV5-1 and TRBJ2-5): KAGVTQTPRYLIKTRGQQVTLSCSPISGHRSVSWYQQTPGQGLQFLFEYFSETQRNKGNFPGRFSGRQFSNSRSEMNVSTLELGDSALYLCASSLARTGAGETQYFGPGTRLLVL.

This clonotype was seen at least ten times. The J gene is TRBJ1-5, the V gene TRBV12-3 or TRBV12-4; D is uncertain. CDR3 length: 14 residues. V was pared by 3 bases and J by 2 bases, with 8 bases between. CDR3 coding DNA: TGTGCCAGCAGTTTGAATGGCCGCAATCAGCCCCAGCATTTT. Protein sequence: CASSLNGRNQPQHF.

This clonotype turned up a few times. The rearrangement links TRBV5-1 to TRBJ2-7, with D uncertain. The CDR3 is 15 amino acids. V lost 0 bases and J 1 base, leaving 11 bases between the germline ends. Germline CDR1 SGHRS, CDR2 YFSETQ. The CDR3 region is CASSLDRAWSYEQYF. CDR3 DNA: TGCGCCAGCAGCTTGGATCGAGCCTGGTCCTACGAGCAGTACTTC.

In this sample, this clonotype turned up a few times. The chain recombines TRBV5-1 with TRBJ2-7, with 10 bases identical to TRBD2. Germline-derived CDR1 and CDR2 are SGHRS and YFSETQ. This CDR3 is built from 13 residues. Germline trimming cut 5 bases from V and 4 bases from J; bases unmatched to any gene: 3. The CDR3 spells CASRAGGQYEQYF. CDR3 DNA: TGCGCCAGCAGAGCGGGAGGGCAGTACGAGCAGTACTTC.

J is TRBJ2-1 and V is TRBV20-1; 9 nucleotides agree with TRBD2. Germline CDR1 reads DFQATT; CDR2 reads SNEGSKA (reference sequence). This CDR3 region has 15 residues. Trimming took 5 bases from V and 4 from J; bases not matched to a gene: 9. As DNA, the CDR3 is TGCAGTGCTGGAAGTGGGACTAGCAGTTACAATGAGCAGTTCTTC. Translating it yields CSAGSGTSSYNEQFF.

This clonotype occurred many times. The DNA for the CDR3 is TGTGCCAGTAGTATAGGCCCGGGCCCCGTCACTGAAGCTTTCTTT. It translates to CASSIGPGPVTEAFF. The genes are TRBV19 and TRBJ1-1, with no clear D. This CDR3 has 15 residues. Germline V gene sequence: CDR1 LNHDA, CDR2 SQIVND (reference sequence). V was clipped by 1 base and J by 4 bases, with 13 bases between them.

This clonotype came up many times. The rearrangement uses TRBV15 and TRBJ1-1, with 8 positions matching TRBD1. The CDR3 has 16 residues. Germline V gene lookup returns CDR1 LNHNV and CDR2 YYDKDF (reference sequence). The junction had 9 bases not matched to a gene; V was cut back by 5 bases and J by 1 base. As DNA, the CDR3 is TGTGCCACCAGCCCCCGGCAGGGGGCTTGGAACACTGAAGCTTTCTTT. Translating it yields CATSPRQGAWNTEAFF.

Many counts were recorded for this clonotype. The V and J genes are TRBV12-5 and TRBJ2-7; D is possibly TRBD1 or TRBD2 (5 bases each). The CDR3 is 14 amino acids. Germline V gene sequence: CDR1 LGHNT, CDR2 FRNRAP. Deletions cut 0 bases from V and 2 bases from J, with 8 bases between. CDR3 sequence (DNA): TGTGCTAGTGGTTTGGTAGGGACGCCCTACGAGCAGTACTTC. Its protein is CASGLVGTPYEQYF.

This clonotype was seen repeatedly, ten times or more. This chain joins TRBV10-3 and TRBJ2-5; D uncertain. The germline CDR1 and CDR2 sequences are ENHRY and SYGVKD. V gave up 3 bases and J gave up 4 bases, with 21 bases separating them. The CDR3 is 17 amino acids. The CDR3 here is CAISERRDTNAGETQYF. The CDR3 nucleotides are TGTGCCATCAGTGAAAGACGAGACACCAACGCCGGAGAGACCCAGTACTTC.

This clonotype turned up a few times. V usage is TRBV19 and J usage is TRBJ1-2, with 9 bases fitting TRBD1. CDR1 is LNHDA and CDR2 is SQIVND in the germline V gene (reference sequence). The CDR3 has 13 residues. V shed 10 bases, J shed 8 bases, and the junction held 11 bases outside the gene matches. The CDR3 region has the DNA TGTGCCACCCTCCCAGGACAGGGGAACGGCTACACCTTC. Its protein product is CATLPGQGNGYTF.

The chain employs TRBV30 and TRBJ2-1, with 7 bases that match TRBD2. The germline V gene has CDR1 GTSNPN and CDR2 SVGIG (reference sequence). Germline trimming cut 2 bases from V and 4 bases from J; bases unmatched to any gene: 8. This CDR3 spans 15 amino acids. CDR3 protein: CAWSRKRDTYNEQFF. CDR3 bases: TGTGCCTGGAGTAGGAAGCGGGATACTTACAATGAGCAGTTCTTC.